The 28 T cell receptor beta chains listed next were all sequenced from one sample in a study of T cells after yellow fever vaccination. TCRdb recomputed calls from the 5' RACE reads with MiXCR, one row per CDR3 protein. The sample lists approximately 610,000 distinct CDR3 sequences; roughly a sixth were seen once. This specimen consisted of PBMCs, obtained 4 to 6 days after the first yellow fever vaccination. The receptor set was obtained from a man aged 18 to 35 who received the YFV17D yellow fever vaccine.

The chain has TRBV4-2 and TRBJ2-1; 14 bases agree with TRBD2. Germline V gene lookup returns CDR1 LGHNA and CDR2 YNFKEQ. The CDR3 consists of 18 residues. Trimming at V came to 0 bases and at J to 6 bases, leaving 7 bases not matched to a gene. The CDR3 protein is CASSQDPQTSGGANEQFF. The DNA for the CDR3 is TGTGCCAGCAGCCAAGATCCCCAGACTAGCGGGGGGGCCAATGAGCAGTTCTTC.

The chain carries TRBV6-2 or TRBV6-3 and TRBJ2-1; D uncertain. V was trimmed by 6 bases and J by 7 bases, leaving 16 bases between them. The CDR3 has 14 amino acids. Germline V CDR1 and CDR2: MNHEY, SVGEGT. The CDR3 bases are TGTGCCAGCAGGGCCGGGTGGGCCTTTAATGAGCAGTTCTTC. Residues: CASRAGWAFNEQFF.

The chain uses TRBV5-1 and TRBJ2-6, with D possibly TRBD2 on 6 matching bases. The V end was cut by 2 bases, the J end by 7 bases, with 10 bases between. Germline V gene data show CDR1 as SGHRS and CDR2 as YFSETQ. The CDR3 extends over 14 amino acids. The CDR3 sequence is CASSFGGDANVLTF. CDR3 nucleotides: TGCGCCAGCAGCTTTGGAGGGGACGCCAACGTCCTGACTTTC.

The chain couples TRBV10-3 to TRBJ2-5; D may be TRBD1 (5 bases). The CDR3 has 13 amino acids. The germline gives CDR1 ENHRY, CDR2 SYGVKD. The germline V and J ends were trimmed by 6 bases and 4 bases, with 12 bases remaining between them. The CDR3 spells CAISPGAGETQYF. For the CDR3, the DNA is TGTGCCATCAGCCCTGGGGCCGGAGAGACCCAGTACTTC.

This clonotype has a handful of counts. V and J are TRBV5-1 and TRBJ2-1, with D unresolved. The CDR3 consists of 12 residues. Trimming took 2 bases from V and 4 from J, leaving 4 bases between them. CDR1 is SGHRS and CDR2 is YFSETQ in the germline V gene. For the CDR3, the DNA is TGCGCCAGCAGCTTTAAATACAATGAGCAGTTCTTC. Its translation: CASSFKYNEQFF.

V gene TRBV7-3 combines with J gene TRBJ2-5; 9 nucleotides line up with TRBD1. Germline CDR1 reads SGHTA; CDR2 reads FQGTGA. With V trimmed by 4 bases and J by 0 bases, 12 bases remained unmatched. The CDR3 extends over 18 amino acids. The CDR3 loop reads CASSSAGTGIPDQETQYF. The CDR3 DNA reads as TGTGCCAGCAGCTCCGCCGGGACAGGGATCCCCGACCAAGAGACCCAGTACTTC.

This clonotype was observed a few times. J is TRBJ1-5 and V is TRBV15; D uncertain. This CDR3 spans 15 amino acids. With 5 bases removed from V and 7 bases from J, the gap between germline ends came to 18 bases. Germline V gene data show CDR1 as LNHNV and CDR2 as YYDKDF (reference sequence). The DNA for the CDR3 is TGTGCCACCAGCGACGGTTGGGATACGGCGCAGCCCCAGCATTTT. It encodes CATSDGWDTAQPQHF.

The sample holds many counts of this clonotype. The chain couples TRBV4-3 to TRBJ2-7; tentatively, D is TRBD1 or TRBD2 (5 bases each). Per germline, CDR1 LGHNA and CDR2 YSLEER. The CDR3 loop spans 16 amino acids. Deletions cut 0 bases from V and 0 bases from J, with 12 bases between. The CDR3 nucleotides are TGCGCCAGCAGCCAAGAAGGGGACGTAAGCTCCTACGAGCAGTACTTC. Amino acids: CASSQEGDVSSYEQYF.

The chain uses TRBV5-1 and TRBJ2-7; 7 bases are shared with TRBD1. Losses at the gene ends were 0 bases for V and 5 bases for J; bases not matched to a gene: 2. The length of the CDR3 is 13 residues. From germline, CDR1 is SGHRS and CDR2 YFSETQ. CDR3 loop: CASSLGQGHEQYV. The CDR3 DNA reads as TGCGCCAGCAGCTTGGGACAGGGCCACGAGCAGTACGTC.

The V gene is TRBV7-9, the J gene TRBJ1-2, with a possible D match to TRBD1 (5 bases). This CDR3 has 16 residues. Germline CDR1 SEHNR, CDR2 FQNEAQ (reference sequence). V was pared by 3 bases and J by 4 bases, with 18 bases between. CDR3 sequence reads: CASSFRVKGQVYGYTF. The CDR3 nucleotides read TGTGCCAGCAGCTTCAGGGTCAAGGGCCAAGTCTATGGCTACACCTTC. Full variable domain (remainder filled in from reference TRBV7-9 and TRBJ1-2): DTGVSQNPRHKITKRGQNVTFRCDPISEHNRLYWYRQTLGQGPEFLTYFQNEAQLEKSRLLSDRFSAERPKGSFSTLEIQRTEQGDSAMYLCASSFRVKGQVYGYTFGSGTRLTVV.

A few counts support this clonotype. CDR3 in amino acids: CATSEGNYGYTF. The CDR3 bases are TGTGCCACCAGCGAAGGGAACTATGGCTACACCTTC. The V gene is TRBV15, the J gene TRBJ1-2; D is unresolved. CDR1 and CDR2 from the germline V gene are LNHNV and YYDKDF (reference sequence). Trimming took off 5 bases at V and 2 bases at J, with 6 bases between the two ends. There are 12 residues in the CDR3.

The CDR3 reads CATRPGHIYEQYF. The CDR3 nucleotides read TGTGCCACTCGGCCCGGGCACATATACGAGCAGTACTTC. The chain couples TRBV15 to TRBJ2-7; D is uncertain. V lost 9 bases and J 4 bases, leaving 16 bases between the germline ends. CDR1 LNHNV and CDR2 YYDKDF come from the germline V gene (reference sequence). The length of the CDR3 is 13 residues.

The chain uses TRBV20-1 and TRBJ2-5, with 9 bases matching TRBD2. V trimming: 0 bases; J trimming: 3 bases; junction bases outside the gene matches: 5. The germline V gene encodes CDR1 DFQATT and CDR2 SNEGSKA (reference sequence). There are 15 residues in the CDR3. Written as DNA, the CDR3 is TGCAGTGCTAGAGATTTGCGACTAGCGGAAGAGACCCAGTACTTC. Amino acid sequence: CSARDLRLAEETQYF.

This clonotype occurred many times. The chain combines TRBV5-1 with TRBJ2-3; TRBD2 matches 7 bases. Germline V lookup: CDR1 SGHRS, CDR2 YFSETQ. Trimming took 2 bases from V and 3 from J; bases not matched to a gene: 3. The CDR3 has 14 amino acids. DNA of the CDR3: TGCGCCAGCAGCTTTCGGGGAGGGACAGATACGCAGTATTTT. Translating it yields CASSFRGGTDTQYF.

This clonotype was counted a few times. The CDR3: CASSQDYGRYSSNTQYF. CDR3 bases: TGTGCCAGCAGCCAAGATTACGGCAGATATTCCTCAAATACGCAGTATTTT. V is TRBV14 and J is TRBJ2-3, with no clear D. Between the trimmed V and J ends, which lost 0 bases and 7 bases, there was a span of 20 bases. This CDR3 comprises 17 residues. Per the germline V gene, CDR1 is SGHDN and CDR2 is FVKESK.

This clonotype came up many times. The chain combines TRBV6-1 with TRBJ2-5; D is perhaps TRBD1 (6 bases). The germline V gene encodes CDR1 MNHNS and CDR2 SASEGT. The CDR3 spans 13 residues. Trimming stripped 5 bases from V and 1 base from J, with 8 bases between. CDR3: CASSRTVQETQYF. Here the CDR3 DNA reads TGTGCCAGCAGTCGGACAGTCCAAGAGACCCAGTACTTC.

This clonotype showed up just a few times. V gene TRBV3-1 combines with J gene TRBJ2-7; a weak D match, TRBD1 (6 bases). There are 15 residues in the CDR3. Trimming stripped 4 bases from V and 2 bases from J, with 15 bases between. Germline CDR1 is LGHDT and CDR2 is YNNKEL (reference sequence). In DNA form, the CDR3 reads TGTGCCAGCAGCCTTTACAGGGCGACCACCTACGAGCAGTACTTC. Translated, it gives CASSLYRATTYEQYF.

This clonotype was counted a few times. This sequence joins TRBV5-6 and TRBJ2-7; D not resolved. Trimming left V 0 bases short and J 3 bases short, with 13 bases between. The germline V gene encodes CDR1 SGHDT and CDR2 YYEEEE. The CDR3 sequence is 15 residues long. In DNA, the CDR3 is TGTGCCAGCAGCTTGGGCCCGTCAGCCTACTACGAGCAGTACGTC. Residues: CASSLGPSAYYEQYV.

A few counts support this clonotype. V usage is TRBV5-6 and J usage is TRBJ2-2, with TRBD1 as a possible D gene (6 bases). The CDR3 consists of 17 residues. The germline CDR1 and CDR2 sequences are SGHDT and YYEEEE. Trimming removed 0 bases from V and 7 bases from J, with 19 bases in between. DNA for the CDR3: TGTGCCAGCAGCTTGGAGTCGGCAGGGGCTAGTCGCGGGGAGCTGTTTTTT. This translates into CASSLESAGASRGELFF.

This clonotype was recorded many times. CDR3 nucleotides: TGTGCCAGCAGCCCCGATGGGGGCCGCAATGAGCAGTTCTTC. Protein product: CASSPDGGRNEQFF. V is TRBV12-3 or TRBV12-4 and J is TRBJ2-1; D perhaps matches TRBD1 (6 bases). The CDR3 loop spans 14 amino acids. Deletions cut 6 bases from V and 6 bases from J, with 15 bases between.

The CDR3 DNA is TGTGCCAGCGCGGGCCTAAGGAATGAGCAGTTCTTC. Its translation is CASAGLRNEQFF. This rearrangement joins TRBV3-1 to TRBJ2-1; possibly TRBD2 for D (5 bases). The length of the CDR3 is 12 residues. CDR1 LGHDT and CDR2 YNNKEL come from the germline V gene (reference sequence). Trimming cost V 8 bases and J 7 bases, with 12 bases left between them.

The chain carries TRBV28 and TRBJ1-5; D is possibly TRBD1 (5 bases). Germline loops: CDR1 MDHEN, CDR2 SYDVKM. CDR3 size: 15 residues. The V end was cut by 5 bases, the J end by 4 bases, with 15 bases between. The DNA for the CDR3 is TGTGCCAGCAGTACCCCGGGACGCATGAATCAGCCCCAGCATTTT. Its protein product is CASSTPGRMNQPQHF. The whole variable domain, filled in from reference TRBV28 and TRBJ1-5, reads DVKVTQSSRYLVKRTGEKVFLECVQDMDHENMFWYRQDPGLGLRLIYFSYDVKMKEKGDIPEGYSVSREKKERFSLILESASTNQTSMYLCASSTPGRMNQPQHFGDGTRLSIL.

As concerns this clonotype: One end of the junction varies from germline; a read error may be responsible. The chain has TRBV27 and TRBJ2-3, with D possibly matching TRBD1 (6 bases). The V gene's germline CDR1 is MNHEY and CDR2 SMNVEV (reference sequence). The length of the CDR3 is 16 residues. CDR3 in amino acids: CASGLFAGAQLYTQYF. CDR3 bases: TGTGCCAGCGGTTTATTTGCAGGGGCCCAACTTTATACGCAGTATTTT.

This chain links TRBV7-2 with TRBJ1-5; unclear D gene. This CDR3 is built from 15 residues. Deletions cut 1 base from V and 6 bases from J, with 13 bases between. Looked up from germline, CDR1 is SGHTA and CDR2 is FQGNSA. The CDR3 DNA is TGTGCCAGCAGCTTAGGTCAGTCAGTTATTCAGCCCCAGCATTTT. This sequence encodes CASSLGQSVIQPQHF.

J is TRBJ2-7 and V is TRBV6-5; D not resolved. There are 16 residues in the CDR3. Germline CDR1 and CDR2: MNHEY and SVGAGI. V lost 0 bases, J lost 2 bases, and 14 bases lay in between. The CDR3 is CASSYSPGSGAYEQYF. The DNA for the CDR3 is TGTGCCAGCAGTTACTCGCCCGGGTCAGGCGCCTACGAGCAGTACTTC.

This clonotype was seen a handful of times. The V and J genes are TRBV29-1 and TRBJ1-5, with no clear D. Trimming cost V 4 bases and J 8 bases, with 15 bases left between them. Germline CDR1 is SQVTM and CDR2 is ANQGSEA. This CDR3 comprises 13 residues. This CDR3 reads CSVAFGETEPQHF. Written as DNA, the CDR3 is TGCAGCGTTGCTTTCGGGGAAACAGAGCCCCAGCATTTT.

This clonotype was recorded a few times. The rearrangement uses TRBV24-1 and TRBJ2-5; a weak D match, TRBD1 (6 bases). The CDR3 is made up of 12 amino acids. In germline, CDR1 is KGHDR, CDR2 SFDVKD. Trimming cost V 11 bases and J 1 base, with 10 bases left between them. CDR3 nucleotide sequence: TGTGCCAGTGGACAGTCCCAAGAGACCCAGTACTTC. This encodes CASGQSQETQYF.

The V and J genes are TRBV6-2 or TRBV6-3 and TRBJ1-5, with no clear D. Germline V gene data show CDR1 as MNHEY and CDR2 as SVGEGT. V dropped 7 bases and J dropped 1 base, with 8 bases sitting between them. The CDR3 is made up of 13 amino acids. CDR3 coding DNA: TGTGCCAGCAAGACTCGGAGCAATCAGCCCCAGCATTTT. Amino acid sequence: CASKTRSNQPQHF.